These T cell receptor beta chains were read from a single sample in a study of T cell responses to AZD1222 COVID-19 vaccine. Produced via immunoSEQ multiplex PCR; TCRdb's table is partial and in-frame only. The table has around 270,000 clones, around 93% seen once. The sample was peripheral blood, taken 28 days after the second AZD1222 dose. The origin of the receptors is an adult who received the AZD1222 COVID-19 vaccine. CDR3s include the opening cysteine and the closing phenylalanine or tryptophan. The order of the fields is clone size, D gene, J gene, V gene, CDR3 DNA, CDR3 protein. D genes are given only for firm matches. Rows give clone size only sometimes, using once, few, many, or a class for an expanded clone.

size: NA
D: NA
J: TRBJ1-6
V: TRBV19
DNA: TGTGCCAGTAGTATCGGAGACAGGACGGCCTCACCCCTCCACTTT
CDR3: CASSIGDRTASPLHF

size: NA
D: NA
J: TRBJ1-6
V: TRBV7-3
DNA: TGTGCCAGCAGCTTATCCAGGCGGGGGTCCTATAATTCACCCCTCCACTTT
CDR3: CASSLSRRGSYNSPLHF

size: NA
D: NA
J: TRBJ1-6
V: TRBV10-3
DNA: TGTGCCATCCCGTGGACGTCAAATTCACCCCTCCACTTT
CDR3: CAIPWTSNSPLHF

size: NA
D: NA
J: TRBJ1-2
V: TRBV6-5
DNA: TGTGCCAGTATCGATGGGCCTACTAACTATGGCTACACCTTC
CDR3: CASIDGPTNYGYTF

size: NA
D: TRBD1
J: TRBJ1-1
V: TRBV6-5
DNA: TGTAACCCGGGACAGCTCCGCCGAGCCCCTGGTGAAGCTTTCTTT
CDR3: CNPGQLRRAPGEAFF

size: NA
D: NA
J: TRBJ2-1
V: TRBV5-1
DNA: TGCGCCAGCAGCTCGACTAGGATACTCTACAATGAGCAGTTCTTC
CDR3: CASSSTRILYNEQFF

size: NA
D: NA
J: TRBJ1-2
V: TRBV27
DNA: TGTGCCAGCAGTTTCGGCCAGGGCTATGGCTACACCTTC
CDR3: CASSFGQGYGYTF

size: once
D: NA
J: TRBJ1-6
V: TRBV5-4
DNA: TGTGCCAGCAGCCTACAGGGATACTATAATTCACCCCTCCACTTT
CDR3: CASSLQGYYNSPLHF

size: NA
D: NA
J: TRBJ1-5
V: TRBV5-5
DNA: TGTGCCAGCAGCTTGGGCAGTGGGGATCAGCCCCAGCATTTT
CDR3: CASSLGSGDQPQHF

size: NA
D: NA
J: TRBJ1-4
V: TRBV5-5
DNA: TGTGCCAGCAGCGAAACAACTAATGAAAAACTGTTTTTT
CDR3: CASSETTNEKLFF

size: NA
D: TRBD2
J: TRBJ2-1
V: TRBV5-1
DNA: TGCGCCAGCGCCGGGACTAGCGGTTACTACAATGAGCAGTTCTTC
CDR3: CASAGTSGYYNEQFF

size: NA
D: NA
J: TRBJ1-2
V: TRBV11-3
DNA: TGTGCCAGCAGCGTAGGGCGTCCGGACAGCCATTATGGCTACACCTTC
CDR3: CASSVGRPDSHYGYTF

size: NA
D: NA
J: TRBJ1-5
V: TRBV5-1
DNA: TGCGCCAGCAGCTTAACATGGGATCAGCCCCAGCATTTT
CDR3: CASSLTWDQPQHF

size: NA
D: TRBD2
J: TRBJ2-7
V: TRBV28
DNA: TGTGCCAGCAGCACAGTAGCCACGGGAGGGCTCTACGAGCAGTACTTC
CDR3: CASSTVATGGLYEQYF

size: NA
D: NA
J: TRBJ2-5
V: TRBV2
DNA: TGTGCCAGCAGCTTTGTGAGGGGGTGGGAGACCCAGTACTTC
CDR3: CASSFVRGWETQYF

size: NA
D: NA
J: TRBJ2-1
V: TRBV11-3
DNA: TGTGCCAGCAGCTTAGATTACAGGCTAGACAATGAGCAGTTCTTC
CDR3: CASSLDYRLDNEQFF

size: NA
D: NA
J: TRBJ2-1
V: TRBV28
DNA: TGTGCCAGCAGTTTTAAGGCGGTTCGGCCCTACAATGAGCAGTTCTTC
CDR3: CASSFKAVRPYNEQFF

size: NA
D: NA
J: TRBJ2-7
V: TRBV6-4
DNA: TGTGCCAGCCGTCATCTTGGGGGGACCCAAGGTCTCGAGCAGTACTTC
CDR3: CASRHLGGTQGLEQYF

size: NA
D: NA
J: TRBJ1-4
V: TRBV6-5
DNA: TGTGCCAGCAGTTACAGAGGGGGAGAAGATGAAAAACTGTTTTTT
CDR3: CASSYRGGEDEKLFF

size: NA
D: TRBD1
J: TRBJ2-1
V: TRBV18
DNA: TGTGCCAGCTCACAGGACAGGGGCTACAATGAGCAGTTCTTC
CDR3: CASSQDRGYNEQFF

size: NA
D: TRBD2
J: TRBJ2-1
V: TRBV5-1
DNA: TGCGCCAGCAGCCCGGGAGGGACTAGCGGGAGGGCCGACAATGAGCAGTTCTTC
CDR3: CASSPGGTSGRADNEQFF

size: NA
D: NA
J: TRBJ1-1
V: TRBV7-2
DNA: TGTGCCAGCAGCCGTCTCCAGAGGGCTGAAGCTTTCTTT
CDR3: CASSRLQRAEAFF

size: NA
D: NA
J: TRBJ1-2
V: TRBV2
DNA: TGTGCCAGCAGTGAAGCCGGACTGTCTAACTATGGCTACACCTTC
CDR3: CASSEAGLSNYGYTF

size: NA
D: NA
J: TRBJ2-7
V: TRBV19
DNA: TGTGCCAGTAGCCTGGGACGAGCCTACGAGCAGTACTTC
CDR3: CASSLGRAYEQYF

size: NA
D: NA
J: TRBJ1-2
V: TRBV2
DNA: TGTGCCAGCAGTGAAGACGAGGGCCGCTACACCTTC
CDR3: CASSEDEGRYTF

size: NA
D: NA
J: TRBJ1-3
V: TRBV5-1
DNA: TGCGCCAGCAGCTTGGGGGGGCCCGGAAACACCATATATTTT
CDR3: CASSLGGPGNTIYF

size: NA
D: NA
J: TRBJ1-2
V: TRBV7-9
DNA: TGTGCCAGCACCTTAAGCGGAGGCTACACCTTC
CDR3: CASTLSGGYTF

size: NA
D: NA
J: TRBJ2-5
V: TRBV12-3/TRBV12-4
DNA: TGTGCCAGCAGTTTAGAGACCCAGTACTTC
CDR3: CASSLETQYF

size: NA
D: NA
J: TRBJ1-4
V: TRBV27
DNA: TGTGCCAGCAGTTTGGGCGGATTTAATGAAAAACTGTTTTTT
CDR3: CASSLGGFNEKLFF

size: NA
D: TRBD1
J: TRBJ1-6
V: TRBV2
DNA: TGTGCCAGCAGCGGACAGGGGAGTTCACCCCTCCACTTT
CDR3: CASSGQGSSPLHF

size: few
D: NA
J: TRBJ1-1
V: TRBV9
DNA: TGTGCCAGCAGCACCAGGGCCACGGGAACTGAAGCTTTCTTT
CDR3: CASSTRATGTEAFF

size: NA
D: NA
J: TRBJ2-7
V: TRBV18
DNA: TGTGCCAGCTCACCAGGGCACCTCCAGACTTACGAGCAGTACTTC
CDR3: CASSPGHLQTYEQYF

size: NA
D: TRBD1
J: TRBJ1-2
V: TRBV28
DNA: TGTGCCAGCAGTTTAAGCGGGACAGGAGACGCCTATGGCTACACCTTC
CDR3: CASSLSGTGDAYGYTF

size: NA
D: NA
J: TRBJ1-6
V: TRBV18
DNA: TGTGCCAGCTCACTCGGTGACGGGCGGTTGGATTCACCCCTCCACTTT
CDR3: CASSLGDGRLDSPLHF

size: NA
D: NA
J: TRBJ2-5
V: TRBV5-6
DNA: TGTGCCAGCAGCTTACTAGGAGGGTACCAAGAGACCCAGTACTTC
CDR3: CASSLLGGYQETQYF

size: NA
D: NA
J: TRBJ2-7
V: TRBV6-5
DNA: TGTGCCAGCAGCCTCATGAAGGAGGGCGAGCAGTACTTC
CDR3: CASSLMKEGEQYF

size: NA
D: NA
J: TRBJ1-1
V: TRBV6-5
DNA: TGTGCCAGCAGCCCCGGGCGTCGAACTGAAGCTTTCTTT
CDR3: CASSPGRRTEAFF